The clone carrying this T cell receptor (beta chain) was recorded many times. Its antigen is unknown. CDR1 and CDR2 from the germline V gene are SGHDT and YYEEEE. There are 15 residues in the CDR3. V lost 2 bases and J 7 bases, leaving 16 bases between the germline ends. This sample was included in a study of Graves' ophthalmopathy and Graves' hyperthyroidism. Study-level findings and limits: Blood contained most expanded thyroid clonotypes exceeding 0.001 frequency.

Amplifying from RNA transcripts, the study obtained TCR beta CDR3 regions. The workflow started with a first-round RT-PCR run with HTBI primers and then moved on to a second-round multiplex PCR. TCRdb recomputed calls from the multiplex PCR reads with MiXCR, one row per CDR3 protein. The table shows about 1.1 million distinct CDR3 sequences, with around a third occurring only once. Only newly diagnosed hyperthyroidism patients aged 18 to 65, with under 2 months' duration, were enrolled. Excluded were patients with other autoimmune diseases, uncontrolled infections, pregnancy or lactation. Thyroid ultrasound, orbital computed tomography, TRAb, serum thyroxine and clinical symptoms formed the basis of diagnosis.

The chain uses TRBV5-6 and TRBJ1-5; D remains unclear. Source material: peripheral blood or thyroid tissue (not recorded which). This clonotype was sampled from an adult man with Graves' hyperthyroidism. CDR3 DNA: TGTGCCAGCAGCTTCGTACCGGGTCGGCACCAGCCCCAGCATTTT. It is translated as CASSFVPGRHQPQHF.